The rows below give T cell receptor beta chains drawn from one sample of a study of early T cells in non-severe SARS-CoV-2 infection. A single record per CDR3 protein comes from TCRdb applying MiXCR to the 5' RACE reads. The sample consists of more than 60,000 distinct CDR3 sequences, about 12% of them appearing once. The sequenced material came from whole blood. These TCRs come from an adult who was a healthcare worker with PCR-confirmed SARS-CoV-2 infection or an uninfected control (not recorded which). Both conserved end residues are part of each CDR3. Each record gives: J gene, V gene, CDR3 protein.

j_gene: TRBJ2-1; v_gene: TRBV7-6; CDR3aa: CASSLGGTGAREQFF
j_gene: TRBJ2-3; v_gene: TRBV28; CDR3aa: CASSFVDSRDADTQYF
j_gene: TRBJ2-1; v_gene: TRBV2; CDR3aa: CASSEAPRKSNEQFF
j_gene: TRBJ1-5; v_gene: TRBV6-1; CDR3aa: CASTEERYSNQPQHF
j_gene: TRBJ2-7; v_gene: TRBV29-1; CDR3aa: CSVRVGTISYEQYF
j_gene: TRBJ2-7; v_gene: TRBV29-1; CDR3aa: CGAGQGGGYEQYF
j_gene: TRBJ2-7; v_gene: TRBV7-8; CDR3aa: CASSLAWPGSYEQYF
j_gene: TRBJ2-7; v_gene: TRBV5-1; CDR3aa: CASSPGQGGFYEQYF
j_gene: TRBJ2-7; v_gene: TRBV6-1; CDR3aa: CASSQGRSYEQYF
j_gene: TRBJ2-7; v_gene: TRBV20-1; CDR3aa: CSVLGGYEQYF
j_gene: TRBJ2-1; v_gene: TRBV3-1; CDR3aa: CASSQEFMGLAGNNEQFF
j_gene: TRBJ1-6; v_gene: TRBV5-1; CDR3aa: CASSPRQDNSPLHF
j_gene: TRBJ2-5; v_gene: TRBV20-1; CDR3aa: CSATIPGQGRETQYF
j_gene: TRBJ2-3; v_gene: TRBV29-1; CDR3aa: CSVGASTGLDTQYF
j_gene: TRBJ1-5; v_gene: TRBV5-6; CDR3aa: CASSLRRGNNQPQHF
j_gene: TRBJ2-2; v_gene: TRBV18; CDR3aa: CASSRDRTNTGELFF
j_gene: TRBJ1-6; v_gene: TRBV11-2; CDR3aa: CASSSGRINSPLHF
j_gene: TRBJ2-1; v_gene: TRBV7-9; CDR3aa: CASSSTRGVGPVNEQFF
j_gene: TRBJ2-1; v_gene: TRBV29-1; CDR3aa: CSVDSTGLYNEQFF
j_gene: TRBJ2-1; v_gene: TRBV28; CDR3aa: CASIEGGTYNEQFF
j_gene: TRBJ2-7; v_gene: TRBV5-6; CDR3aa: CASSSYSGRGSEQYF
j_gene: TRBJ2-6; v_gene: TRBV19; CDR3aa: CASSPTRLAGGSSGANVLTF
j_gene: TRBJ2-7; v_gene: TRBV29-1; CDR3aa: CSAGDRVNEQYF
j_gene: TRBJ1-6; v_gene: TRBV29-1; CDR3aa: CSVRGQGYNSPLHF
j_gene: TRBJ2-5; v_gene: TRBV5-1; CDR3aa: CASSDLAGAETQYF
j_gene: TRBJ1-4; v_gene: TRBV7-9; CDR3aa: CASSRNYRGEKLFF
j_gene: TRBJ2-1; v_gene: TRBV12-3/TRBV12-4; CDR3aa: CASSRWRPEGYNEQFF
j_gene: TRBJ2-3; v_gene: TRBV7-3; CDR3aa: CASSLIGTSGSTDTQYF
j_gene: TRBJ1-1; v_gene: TRBV9; CDR3aa: CASSALTGATEAFF
j_gene: TRBJ1-2; v_gene: TRBV5-1; CDR3aa: CASNPQTAPYGYTF
j_gene: TRBJ1-1; v_gene: TRBV20-1; CDR3aa: CSVAGQMNTEAFF
j_gene: TRBJ2-1; v_gene: TRBV4-1; CDR3aa: CASSQETGADEQFF
j_gene: TRBJ1-6; v_gene: TRBV7-6; CDR3aa: CASSPGLSGSNSPLHF
j_gene: TRBJ2-6; v_gene: TRBV3-1; CDR3aa: CASRGGPGQGVSGANVLTF
j_gene: TRBJ2-1; v_gene: TRBV18; CDR3aa: CASSREHGSRFPNEQFF
j_gene: TRBJ1-1; v_gene: TRBV6-5; CDR3aa: CASSRTGDQRIGTEAFF
j_gene: TRBJ1-4; v_gene: TRBV7-8; CDR3aa: CASSSDRENNEKLFF
j_gene: TRBJ1-3; v_gene: TRBV28; CDR3aa: CASSDGTGVVGTGNTIYF
j_gene: TRBJ1-1; v_gene: TRBV29-1; CDR3aa: CSVGTGGTEAFF
j_gene: TRBJ2-1; v_gene: TRBV19; CDR3aa: CATHDTDREQFF
j_gene: TRBJ2-2; v_gene: TRBV28; CDR3aa: CASSLLGTGTGELFF
j_gene: TRBJ2-1; v_gene: TRBV4-1; CDR3aa: CASSQERTSGDNEQFF
j_gene: TRBJ2-7; v_gene: TRBV20-1; CDR3aa: CSATSGRLARPYF
j_gene: TRBJ2-3; v_gene: TRBV29-1; CDR3aa: CSVEGSSSTDTQYF
j_gene: TRBJ2-3; v_gene: TRBV20-1; CDR3aa: CSARERAGALRGTDTQYF
j_gene: TRBJ2-1; v_gene: TRBV5-4; CDR3aa: CASSFKVGQYTYNEQFF
j_gene: TRBJ1-1; v_gene: TRBV28; CDR3aa: CASSLLGQGQAEAFF
j_gene: TRBJ2-2; v_gene: TRBV29-1; CDR3aa: CSVGVNTGELFF
j_gene: TRBJ2-7; v_gene: TRBV7-2; CDR3aa: CASSLLQGAYEQYF
j_gene: TRBJ2-1; v_gene: TRBV6-5; CDR3aa: CASSTDRGPNNEQFF
j_gene: TRBJ2-7; v_gene: TRBV7-6; CDR3aa: CASSARTGGIREQYF
j_gene: TRBJ2-7; v_gene: TRBV7-2; CDR3aa: CASTGLAGIYEQYF
j_gene: TRBJ2-7; v_gene: TRBV10-3; CDR3aa: CAIRREKGSYEQYF
j_gene: TRBJ2-1; v_gene: TRBV10-3; CDR3aa: CAISDRVKQGESSYNEQFF
j_gene: TRBJ1-1; v_gene: TRBV29-1; CDR3aa: CSVLTGPGTVAFF